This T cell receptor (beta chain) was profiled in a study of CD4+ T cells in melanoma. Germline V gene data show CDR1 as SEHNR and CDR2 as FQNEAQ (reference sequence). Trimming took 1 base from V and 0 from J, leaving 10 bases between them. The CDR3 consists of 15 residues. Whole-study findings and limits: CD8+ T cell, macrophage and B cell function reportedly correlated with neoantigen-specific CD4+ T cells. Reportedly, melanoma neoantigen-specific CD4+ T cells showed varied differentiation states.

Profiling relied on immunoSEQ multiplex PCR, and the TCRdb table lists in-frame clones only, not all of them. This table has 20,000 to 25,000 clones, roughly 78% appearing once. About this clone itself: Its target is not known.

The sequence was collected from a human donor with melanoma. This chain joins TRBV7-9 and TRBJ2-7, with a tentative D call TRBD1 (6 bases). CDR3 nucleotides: TGTGCCAGCAGCTTAGTACAGGGTAGCTCCTACGAGCAGTACTTC. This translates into CASSLVQGSSYEQYF.